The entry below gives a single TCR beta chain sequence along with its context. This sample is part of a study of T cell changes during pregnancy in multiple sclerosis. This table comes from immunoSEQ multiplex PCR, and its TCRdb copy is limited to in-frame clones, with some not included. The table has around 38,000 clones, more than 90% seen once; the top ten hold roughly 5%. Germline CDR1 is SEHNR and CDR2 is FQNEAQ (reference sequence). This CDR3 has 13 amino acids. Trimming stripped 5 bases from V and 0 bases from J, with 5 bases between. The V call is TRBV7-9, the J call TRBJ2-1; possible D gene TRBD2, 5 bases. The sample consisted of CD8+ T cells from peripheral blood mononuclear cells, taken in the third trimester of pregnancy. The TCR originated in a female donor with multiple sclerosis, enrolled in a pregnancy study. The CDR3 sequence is CASSGSSYNEQFF. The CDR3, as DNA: TGTGCCAGCAGCGGGAGCTCCTACAATGAGCAGTTCTTC.